This T cell receptor (beta chain) was identified in a study of blood T cell repertoires in COVID-19. Study background: Sites in the United States, Italy and Spain provided acute and convalescent COVID-19 samples. From T cells, B-cell-depleted T cells, or PBMCs came the material, which was cDNA or gDNA.

CDR3 size: 16 residues. Germline V gene lookup returns CDR1 MGHRA and CDR2 YSYEKL. Trimming at V came to 1 base and at J to 3 bases, leaving 7 bases not matched to a gene. Per the authors' pipeline: Using reference gene primer amplification, nucleated cell counts were estimated. TCRdb's copy holds only in-frame clones and misses some; the assay was immunoSEQ multiplex PCR. V and J calls and clone size follow that table, whereas D and trimming were derived from the DNA. Here the sample spans some 120,000 clones, approximately 81% being singletons. This clone has just a few counts. What was sequenced was peripheral blood. This TCR was sampled from a man aged 60 to 75 with acute or convalescent COVID-19. The chain employs TRBV4-1 and TRBJ1-1; 8 bases map to TRBD1. This CDR3 is CASSQGGTGGYTEAFF. CDR3 DNA: TGCGCCAGCAGCCAAGGAGGGACAGGAGGTTACACTGAAGCTTTCTTT.